This T cell receptor beta chain was identified during a study of T-cell memory formation after mild COVID-19. Each CDR3 protein is one row after TCRdb ran MiXCR on the 5' RACE reads. The table shows 350,000 to 500,000 distinct CDR3 sequences, with approximately 18% occurring only once. This clonotype was detected a few times. The limits of the CDR3 on the DNA are not certain, so only TCRdb's listed CDR3 is given. The CDR3 has 12 residues if both end residues are counted. The germline V gene encodes CDR1 SNHLY and CDR2 FYNNEI. Sequencing was performed on PBMCs or a T cell subset sorted from them (not recorded which). The chain recombines TRBV2 with TRBJ1-1. The clonotype was recovered from a man aged 18 to 29 who had mild COVID-19 (a few samples of this study predate the infection). Cell type and time point are not known. Here the CDR3 reads CASSTSNTEAFF.